This passage covers 8 T cell receptor beta chains from one sample sequenced in a study of blood T cell repertoires in COVID-19. Assay: immunoSEQ multiplex PCR; the TCRdb copy retains only in-frame clones and omits some. This table holds approximately 110,000 clones, around 81% found once. Sequencing used peripheral blood. The receptors stem from a man older than 75 with acute or convalescent COVID-19.

The gene calls are TRBV6-5 and TRBJ2-7; 9 bases fit TRBD2. CDR1 and CDR2 (germline): MNHEY, SVGAGI. The CDR3 loop spans 12 amino acids. V shed 8 bases, J shed 5 bases, and the junction held 4 bases outside the gene matches. The CDR3 DNA is TGTGCCAGCCGCGGGGGGGGTAACGAGCAGTACTTC. It yields the protein CASRGGGNEQYF.

The CDR3 loop is CASSPQQGNGELFF. CDR3 in DNA: TGTGCCAGCTCACCACAACAGGGAAACGGGGAGCTGTTTTTT. The V and J genes are TRBV18 and TRBJ2-2; tentatively, D is TRBD1 (6 bases). CDR1 is KGHSH and CDR2 is LQKENI in the germline V gene. This CDR3 spans 14 amino acids. V was cut by 1 base and J by 7 bases, with 10 bases left in between.

The CDR3 DNA reads as TGTGCCAGTAGTACGCGGGGACCGGGCGAGCAGTACTTC. It translates to CASSTRGPGEQYF. The chain links TRBV19 to TRBJ2-7; a weak D match, TRBD2 (6 bases). Per the germline V gene, CDR1 is LNHDA and CDR2 is SQIVND (reference sequence). Between the trimmed V and J ends, which lost 4 bases and 6 bases, there was a span of 13 bases. This CDR3 is 13 amino acids long.

The chain combines TRBV5-1 with TRBJ2-2; TRBD1 aligns across 8 bases. Losses at the gene ends were 1 base for V and 12 bases for J; bases not matched to a gene: 11. The V gene's germline CDR1 is SGHRS and CDR2 YFSETQ. This CDR3 is 15 amino acids long. The CDR3 sequence is CASSLSAGGTPQLFF. CDR3 DNA sequence: TGCGCCAGCAGCTTGTCGGCAGGGGGCACCCCGCAGCTGTTTTTT.

The chain joins TRBV19 to TRBJ2-7; 9 positions match TRBD2. This CDR3 comprises 15 residues. Trimming at V came to 9 bases and at J to 6 bases, leaving 15 bases not matched to a gene. CDR1 LNHDA and CDR2 SQIVND come from the germline V gene (reference sequence). The CDR3 DNA follows: TGTGCCAGCGAGTGGGGTAGCGGGAGATCGCGCGAGCAGTACTTC. Amino acid sequence: CASEWGSGRSREQYF. The whole variable domain, remainder taken from reference TRBV19 and TRBJ2-7, is DGGITQSPKYLFRKEGQNVTLSCEQNLNHDAMYWYRQDPGQGLRLIYYSQIVNDFQKGDIAEGYSVSREKKESFPLTVTSAQKNPTAFYLCASEWGSGRSREQYFGPGTRLTVT.

The rearrangement links TRBV5-4 to TRBJ1-1; 11 bases agree with TRBD1. V shed 5 bases and J 5 bases; nucleotides not matched to a gene: 11. Germline CDR1 SGHNT, CDR2 YYREEE (reference sequence). The CDR3 has 16 residues. CDR3 in DNA: TGTGCCAGCAGTCGCGGACAGGGGGCTTCGGGGACTGAAGCTTTCTTT. It translates to CASSRGQGASGTEAFF.

The chain uses TRBV18 and TRBJ2-2; no reliable D call. Germline values: CDR1 KGHSH, CDR2 LQKENI. The germline V and J ends were trimmed by 0 bases and 8 bases, with 10 bases remaining between them. This CDR3 region has 14 residues. DNA of the CDR3: TGTGCCAGCTCACCACCTACGGTCATTGGGGAGCTGTTTTTT. Its protein is CASSPPTVIGELFF. The full variable domain, in which reference TRBV18 and TRBJ2-2 provide the parts outside the CDR3, is NAGVMQNPRHLVRRRGQEARLRCSPMKGHSHVYWYRQLPEEGLKFMVYLQKENIIDESGMPKERFSAEFPKEGPSILRIQQVVRGDSAAYFCASSPPTVIGELFFGEGSRLTVL.

This CDR3 reads CASSPRHGGRVGNEQFF. CDR3 nucleotides: TGTGCCAGCTCACCACGCCACGGCGGGAGGGTCGGCAATGAGCAGTTCTTC. The V and J genes are TRBV18 and TRBJ2-1; 9 bases are a match to TRBD2. CDR1 and CDR2 from the germline V gene are KGHSH and LQKENI. This CDR3 spans 17 amino acids. The junction had 10 bases not matched to a gene; V was cut back by 1 base and J by 6 bases. The full variable domain, its missing parts supplied by reference TRBV18 and TRBJ2-1, is NAGVMQNPRHLVRRRGQEARLRCSPMKGHSHVYWYRQLPEEGLKFMVYLQKENIIDESGMPKERFSAEFPKEGPSILRIQQVVRGDSAAYFCASSPRHGGRVGNEQFFGPGTRLTVL.